A single sample is the source of the 14 T cell receptor beta chains below, sequenced in a study of regulatory T cells in long-lasting Graves disease. Arm-PCR of CDR3 regions with iRepertoire HTBI primers generated TCR beta libraries. MiXCR, applied by TCRdb to the multiplex PCR reads, yields one record per CDR3 protein. The repertoire holds some 450,000 distinct CDR3 sequences, 16% seen once, with around 11% in the top ten. Indicated time point: newly diagnosed GD, antithyroid drugs for less than 3 months. TCR sequences were obtained from RNA taken from PBMCs. The sample was also reused in another study, on T cells in Graves' hyperthyroidism and ophthalmopathy.

The source was peripheral blood mononuclear cells (PBMCs), collected at new diagnosis, from a patient treated with antithyroid drugs. The receptor set was obtained from a woman aged 25 to 39 with Graves disease.

This clonotype was observed at least ten times. The rearrangement joins TRBV28 to TRBJ2-1, with 13 bases lining up with TRBD2. Germline V gives CDR1 MDHEN, CDR2 SYDVKM. The CDR3 has 16 residues. With V trimmed by 4 bases and J by 8 bases, 8 bases remained unmatched. CDR3 in amino acids: CASSSWTSGRRDEQFF. CDR3 sequence (DNA): TGTGCCAGCAGTTCATGGACTAGCGGGAGAAGGGATGAGCAGTTCTTC. The full variable domain, in which reference TRBV28 and TRBJ2-1 provide the parts outside the CDR3, is DVKVTQSSRYLVKRTGEKVFLECVQDMDHENMFWYRQDPGLGLRLIYFSYDVKMKEKGDIPEGYSVSREKKERFSLILESASTNQTSMYLCASSSWTSGRRDEQFFGPGTRLTVL.

This clonotype was seen ten or more times. V gene TRBV20-1 combines with J gene TRBJ2-7, with 9 positions matching TRBD2. The germline V gene has CDR1 DFQATT and CDR2 SNEGSKA (reference sequence). The CDR3 has 14 amino acids. J gave up 5 bases and V 1 base, and 6 bases lay outside the gene matches. The CDR3 protein is CSARGIAGEDEQYF. CDR3 nucleotide sequence: TGCAGTGCTAGAGGAATAGCGGGAGAGGACGAGCAGTACTTC.

The DNA of the CDR3 is TGTGCCAGCAGGGTGGGGGGACCCCCTGGGGGATCACCCCTCCACTTT. Protein: CASRVGGPPGGSPLHF. The chain links TRBV27 to TRBJ1-6; weak D call: TRBD1 (5 bases). In germline, CDR1 is MNHEY, CDR2 SMNVEV (reference sequence). The V end lost 6 bases, the J end lost 10 bases, and 22 bases lay between the germline ends. The CDR3 runs to 16 residues.

This clonotype appeared a few times. The chain is built from TRBV19 and TRBJ2-1; tentative D call: TRBD2 (6 bases). Trimming took 5 bases from V and 4 from J, leaving 18 bases between them. The length of the CDR3 is 16 residues. The germline V gene has CDR1 LNHDA and CDR2 SQIVND (reference sequence). Here the CDR3 DNA reads TGTGCCAGTAGTGGATTGGTGGGTAGCGGTTACAATGAGCAGTTCTTC. Encoded protein: CASSGLVGSGYNEQFF.

This clonotype has a count of ten or more. The V call is TRBV7-3, the J call TRBJ1-2, with D hard to call. The CDR3 length is 13 residues. CDR1 and CDR2 (germline): SGHTA, FQGTGA. The V gene lost 3 bases and the J gene lost 7 bases, with 12 bases spanning the gap. The CDR3 region is CASSFSGRFGYTF. The DNA of the CDR3 is TGTGCCAGCAGCTTTAGTGGAAGGTTTGGCTACACCTTC.

The CDR3 DNA follows: TGCAGTGCTAGAAACAGCGGAACTAATGAAAAACTGTTTTTT. Encoded protein: CSARNSGTNEKLFF. The V gene is TRBV20-1, the J gene TRBJ1-4; D is ambiguous. The CDR3 extends over 14 amino acids. Germline CDR1 DFQATT, CDR2 SNEGSKA (reference sequence). Trimming removed 2 bases at V and 1 base at J, with 8 bases between.

This clonotype was counted ten times or more. CDR3 sequence reads: CASSRPTGTENEQFF. The CDR3 DNA follows: TGTGCCAGCAGTCGTCCTACCGGGACAGAGAATGAGCAGTTCTTC. The chain carries TRBV27 and TRBJ2-1, with TRBD1 matching 7 bases. CDR3 length equals 15 residues. Germline V gene sequence: CDR1 MNHEY, CDR2 SMNVEV (reference sequence). Trimming at V came to 5 bases and at J to 7 bases, leaving 11 bases not matched to a gene.

This clonotype occurred a few times. The CDR3 spells CASRYGLGGSPLHF. The CDR3 DNA sequence: TGTGCCAGCAGATATGGGCTGGGTGGTTCACCCCTCCACTTT. The chain joins TRBV6-1 to TRBJ1-6; D ambiguous. V was clipped by 6 bases and J by 9 bases, with 15 bases between them. The CDR3 extends over 14 amino acids. Germline V gene data show CDR1 as MNHNS and CDR2 as SASEGT.

In its sample, this clonotype was seen many times. The chain couples TRBV12-3 or TRBV12-4 to TRBJ2-1; a possible D gene is TRBD2 (6 bases). V gave up 3 bases and J gave up 2 bases, with 17 bases separating them. The CDR3 totals 17 residues. The CDR3 DNA follows: TGTGCCAGCAGTTTTGGAGGGGTTGACGGCCCCTACAATGAGCAGTTCTTC. Its protein product is CASSFGGVDGPYNEQFF.

This clonotype was seen ten or more times. J is TRBJ2-1 and V is TRBV20-1, with D maybe TRBD2 (6 bases). Germline assignment: CDR1 DFQATT and CDR2 SNEGSKA (reference sequence). The CDR3 has 16 residues. Between the trimmed V and J ends, which lost 1 base and 4 bases, there was a span of 17 bases. CDR3 sequence reads: CSARALLARDYNEQFF. The DNA for the CDR3 is TGCAGTGCTAGAGCCCTACTAGCCAGGGATTACAATGAGCAGTTCTTC.

There are many counts of this clonotype. The V call is TRBV28, the J call TRBJ2-7; perhaps TRBD2 as D (6 bases). Germline loops: CDR1 MDHEN, CDR2 SYDVKM. Trimming shortened V by 4 bases and J by 1 base, and 17 bases separated the two germline ends. The CDR3 is 16 residues long. The CDR3 sequence: CASSSSSVGDSYEQYF. The CDR3 DNA is TGTGCCAGCAGTTCCTCTAGCGTTGGAGATTCCTACGAGCAGTACTTC.

In its sample, this clonotype was seen a few times. V usage is TRBV7-9 and J usage is TRBJ1-4; tentative D call: TRBD1 (6 bases). The CDR3 runs to 15 residues. Between the trimmed V and J ends, which lost 4 bases and 5 bases, there was a span of 14 bases. The germline CDR1 and CDR2 sequences are SEHNR and FQNEAQ (reference sequence). The CDR3: CASSYEQGVNEKLFF. The CDR3 nucleotides are TGTGCCAGCAGCTACGAACAGGGAGTAAATGAAAAACTGTTTTTT.

At least ten counts were recorded for this clonotype. This chain uses TRBV3-1 with TRBJ2-4; no firm D call. Trimming took off 0 bases at V and 0 bases at J, with 9 bases between the two ends. Germline V gene lookup returns CDR1 LGHDT and CDR2 YNNKEL (reference sequence). The CDR3 has 16 amino acids. The CDR3 DNA reads TGTGCCAGCAGCCAAGAAAGTCTTGGAGCCAAAAACATTCAGTACTTC. Its protein product is CASSQESLGAKNIQYF.

This chain connects TRBV7-2 to TRBJ1-2; D not certain. Germline V gene data show CDR1 as SGHTA and CDR2 as FQGNSA. Deletions cut 1 base from V and 8 bases from J, with 11 bases between. The CDR3 spans 13 residues. The DNA for the CDR3 is TGTGCCAGCAGCTTAGGCCGGGTCTTCGGCTACACCTTC. Translated: CASSLGRVFGYTF.